These 8 T cell receptor beta chains were sequenced from one sample in a study of cytomegalovirus exposure and HLA in healthy donors. With 60 Vbeta and 13 Jbeta primers, the PCR was carried out. Only in-frame clones appear in the TCRdb table, and some are missing; sequencing was by immunoSEQ multiplex PCR. The sample carries under 200,000 clones, approximately 71% recorded once. Specimen: PBMCs. These receptors were taken from a man in his fifties or sixties in good health and CMV-seronegative.

The chain carries TRBV6-1 and TRBJ2-1; D perhaps matches TRBD1 (6 bases). CDR3 length: 16 amino acids. The germline V gene has CDR1 MNHNS and CDR2 SASEGT. V was pared by 2 bases and J by 0 bases, with 11 bases between. As DNA, the CDR3 is TGTGCCAGCAGTGAACGGACAGAGAGCTCCTACAATGAGCAGTTCTTC. This gives the protein CASSERTESSYNEQFF.

V is TRBV4-2 and J is TRBJ1-1, with 7 positions matching TRBD1. Germline V gene data show CDR1 as LGHNA and CDR2 as YNFKEQ. Trimming took 3 bases from V and 3 from J; bases not matched to a gene: 7. The CDR3 is 15 amino acids. CDR3 sequence: CASSHRQGVYTEAFF. In DNA, the CDR3 is TGTGCCAGCAGCCACCGACAGGGAGTCTACACTGAAGCTTTCTTT.

The chain is built from TRBV4-2 and TRBJ1-1; TRBD1 aligns across 9 bases. This CDR3 is built from 19 residues. Per germline, CDR1 LGHNA and CDR2 YNFKEQ. V shed 3 bases, J shed 0 bases, and the junction held 14 bases outside the gene matches. This CDR3 is CASSHETRDRVFVNTEAFF. CDR3 DNA: TGTGCCAGCAGCCACGAAACCCGGGACAGGGTGTTTGTGAACACTGAAGCTTTCTTT.

The chain combines TRBV5-1 with TRBJ2-3; 10 nucleotides line up with TRBD2. CDR1 and CDR2 from the germline V gene are SGHRS and YFSETQ. Trimming at V came to 2 bases and at J to 4 bases, leaving 4 bases not matched to a gene. The CDR3 extends over 15 amino acids. The CDR3 spells CASSFLAGASDTQYF. In DNA form, the CDR3 reads TGCGCCAGCAGCTTCCTAGCGGGGGCCTCAGATACGCAGTATTTT.

This clone has more than one count but fewer than ten. The rearrangement links TRBV11-3 to TRBJ2-3; 11 bases map to TRBD2. The CDR3 spans 18 residues. Germline V gene sequence: CDR1 SGHNT, CDR2 YENEEA. The V gene end was trimmed by 5 bases and the J gene end by 0 bases; junction bases not matched to a gene: 10. CDR3 region: CASSHGGTSGLSTDTQYF. As DNA, the CDR3 is TGTGCCAGCAGCCATGGGGGGACTAGCGGACTTAGCACAGATACGCAGTATTTT.

V is TRBV5-6 and J is TRBJ1-2; perhaps TRBD1 as D (5 bases). The CDR3 consists of 14 residues. V shed 3 bases and J shed 7 bases, with 16 bases lying between them. Germline CDR1 reads SGHDT; CDR2 reads YYEEEE. CDR3 in DNA: TGTGCCAGCAGCTACCCCAGGGTGCGATCTGGCTACACCTTC. Protein: CASSYPRVRSGYTF.

A single count supports this clone. The rearrangement joins TRBV5-6 to TRBJ1-2; 8 nucleotides align to TRBD1. The V gene's germline CDR1 is SGHDT and CDR2 YYEEEE. Trimming cost V 3 bases and J 0 bases; bases outside gene matches: 7. CDR3 length: 16 amino acids. This CDR3 is CASSYSGGPANYGYTF. Written as DNA, the CDR3 is TGTGCCAGCAGCTATTCAGGGGGCCCAGCTAACTATGGCTACACCTTC.

The rearrangement links TRBV5-1 to TRBJ2-3, with no clear D. Trimming left V 2 bases short and J 4 bases short, with 14 bases between. The CDR3 runs to 15 residues. Germline values: CDR1 SGHRS, CDR2 YFSETQ. The CDR3, as DNA: TGCGCCAGCAGCTTCGAGGCCGGCCTGGCAGATACGCAGTATTTT. It codes for CASSFEAGLADTQYF.